The present T cell receptor (beta chain) was sequenced within a study of OX40 agonist ivuxolimab in advanced cancers. The wider study: Among those enrolled, mean age was around 55 years (range about 20 to 79) and roughly 84% were male. Study outcomes and limitations: The authors did not determine the antigen specificity of the expanded peripheral T cells. Some nonresponders likewise displayed low normalized T-cell clonal expansion.

This CDR3 has 16 residues. Germline V gives CDR1 SEHNR, CDR2 FQNEAQ (reference sequence). The ends lost 4 bases at V and 4 bases at J; junction bases unmatched: 13. Clones were read by immunoSEQ multiplex PCR, and TCRdb kept only the in-frame ones, dropping some. The sample has 20,000 to 30,000 clones, about 86% seen once; the top ten hold 42%. For this clone: The antigen remains undetermined.

This sequence was found in an adult with an advanced solid tumor such as melanoma, head and neck, liver or kidney cancer. The V gene is TRBV7-9, the J gene TRBJ2-7; 7 positions match TRBD2. The sequencing used CD4+ or CD8+ T cells sorted from blood, collected in a trial of the OX40 agonist ivuxolimab. The CDR3: CASSSSGGLAEYEQYF. CDR3 in DNA: TGTGCCAGCAGCTCGTCTGGAGGGCTAGCGGAATACGAGCAGTACTTC. The full variable domain, in which reference TRBV7-9 and TRBJ2-7 provide the parts outside the CDR3, is DTGVSQNPRHKITKRGQNVTFRCDPISEHNRLYWYRQTLGQGPEFLTYFQNEAQLEKSRLLSDRFSAERPKGSFSTLEIQRTEQGDSAMYLCASSSSGGLAEYEQYFGPGTRLTVT.